These 11 T cell receptor beta chains came from one sample sequenced in a study of blood T cell repertoires in COVID-19. Produced via immunoSEQ multiplex PCR; TCRdb's table is partial and in-frame only. Of hundreds of thousands of clones listed, around nine tenths were seen once; the top ten hold 10% to 12%. The sequenced material came from peripheral blood. The receptors were sampled from a woman under 40 with COVID-19, enrolled during active disease.

The rearrangement links TRBV19 to TRBJ2-1, with D possibly matching TRBD2 (5 bases). CDR1 and CDR2 (germline): LNHDA, SQIVND (reference sequence). The V and J ends lost 7 bases and 7 bases respectively, with 11 bases between them. The CDR3 runs to 12 residues. DNA of the CDR3: TGTGCCAGTAACACTCGGAGGAATGAGCAGTTCTTC. As protein: CASNTRRNEQFF.

The chain is built from TRBV28 and TRBJ2-3; 8 nucleotides align to TRBD2. J lost 5 bases, V lost 6 bases, and 13 bases had no gene match. Germline V lookup: CDR1 MDHEN, CDR2 SYDVKM. The CDR3 sequence is 16 residues long. The CDR3 DNA is TGTGCCAGCAGCCCCCCCGGGCGGGAGGCCCAAGATACGCAGTATTTT. It specifies CASSPPGREAQDTQYF.

The V call is TRBV5-5, the J call TRBJ1-3, with D hard to call. Germline CDR1 and CDR2: SGHKS and YYEKEE (reference sequence). V was clipped by 3 bases and J by 0 bases, with 13 bases between them. This CDR3 contains 16 residues. CDR3 residues: CASSWAPGISGNTIYF. DNA of the CDR3: TGTGCCAGCAGCTGGGCCCCAGGAATCTCTGGAAACACCATATATTTT.

In this sample, this clone turned up once. The V gene is TRBV20-1, the J gene TRBJ1-2; D remains unclear. CDR3 length: 13 amino acids. Trimming stripped 3 bases from V and 0 bases from J, with 8 bases between. Germline V gene lookup returns CDR1 DFQATT and CDR2 SNEGSKA (reference sequence). Written as DNA, the CDR3 is TGCAGTGCTAGTTACAGTTCTAACTATGGCTACACCTTC. It translates to CSASYSSNYGYTF.

The J gene is TRBJ2-2, the V gene TRBV7-2, with 10 bases identical to TRBD2. CDR1 and CDR2 from the germline V gene are SGHTA and FQGNSA. Losses at the gene ends were 5 bases for V and 0 bases for J; bases not matched to a gene: 12. The CDR3 extends over 19 amino acids. The CDR3, as DNA: TGTGCCAGCAGCCCCCTCTTTACCGGGACTAGCGCGAACACCGGGGAGCTGTTTTTT. The encoded protein is CASSPLFTGTSANTGELFF. The entire variable domain, with the rest obtained from reference TRBV7-2 and TRBJ2-2, is as follows: GAGVSQSPSNKVTEKGKDVELRCDPISGHTALYWYRQSLGQGLEFLIYFQGNSAPDKSGLPSDRFSAERTGGSVSTLTIQRTQQEDSAVYLCASSPLFTGTSANTGELFFGEGSRLTVL.

This clone has a count of ten or more. CDR3 protein: CASSYSTGTGEQYF. The CDR3 DNA is TGTGCCAGCAGTTACTCGACAGGGACCGGCGAGCAGTACTTC. This sequence joins TRBV6-5 and TRBJ2-7, with 7 bases identical to TRBD1. V was pared by 0 bases and J by 6 bases, with 5 bases of the junction left unmatched. This CDR3 has 14 residues. In germline, CDR1 is MNHEY, CDR2 SVGAGI.

As for this clone: One end of the junction is discordant with germline, which a read error may explain. The chain couples TRBV11-3 to TRBJ2-3; a possible D gene is TRBD1 (5 bases). CDR1 SGHNT and CDR2 YENEEA come from the germline V gene. This CDR3 contains 13 residues. The CDR3 region has the DNA TGTGCCAGCAGCCCGAATGATCTGGGGCCGCTCAATTTT. This gives the protein CASSPNDLGPLNF.

V usage is TRBV7-6 and J usage is TRBJ1-3; 7 nucleotides match TRBD1. The germline V gene has CDR1 SGHVS and CDR2 FNYEAQ. CDR3 length: 15 amino acids. V shed 1 base and J 4 bases; nucleotides not matched to a gene: 4. CDR3 DNA sequence: TGTGCCAGCAGCTTAGGACAGGGTTTGGGAAACACCATATATTTT. Translation gives CASSLGQGLGNTIYF.

The sample holds a few counts of this clone. The rearrangement joins TRBV18 to TRBJ1-5, with 10 nucleotides matching TRBD1. Per germline, CDR1 KGHSH and CDR2 LQKENI. The CDR3 length is 13 residues. With 6 bases clipped from V and 8 bases from J, the junction kept 4 bases outside the gene matches. CDR3 in amino acids: CASSAGQGEPQHF. The CDR3, as DNA: TGTGCCAGCTCCGCAGGACAGGGGGAGCCCCAGCATTTT.

J is TRBJ2-1 and V is TRBV5-1; a possible D gene is TRBD2 (5 bases). The CDR3 is 14 residues long. Trimming shortened V by 4 bases and J by 0 bases, and 8 bases separated the two germline ends. Germline V gene lookup returns CDR1 SGHRS and CDR2 YFSETQ. The CDR3 nucleotides are TGCGCCAGCAGCCCGGAGGTCTCCTACAATGAGCAGTTCTTC. This encodes CASSPEVSYNEQFF.

The CDR3 bases are TGCGCCAGCAGCCGAGGCCCAGGACAGGGGTACACTGAAGCTTTCTTT. Its translation: CASSRGPGQGYTEAFF. J is TRBJ1-1 and V is TRBV4-1; 9 bases match TRBD1. Germline V gene sequence: CDR1 MGHRA, CDR2 YSYEKL. Losses at the gene ends were 4 bases for V and 3 bases for J; bases not matched to a gene: 9. The CDR3 is made up of 16 amino acids.